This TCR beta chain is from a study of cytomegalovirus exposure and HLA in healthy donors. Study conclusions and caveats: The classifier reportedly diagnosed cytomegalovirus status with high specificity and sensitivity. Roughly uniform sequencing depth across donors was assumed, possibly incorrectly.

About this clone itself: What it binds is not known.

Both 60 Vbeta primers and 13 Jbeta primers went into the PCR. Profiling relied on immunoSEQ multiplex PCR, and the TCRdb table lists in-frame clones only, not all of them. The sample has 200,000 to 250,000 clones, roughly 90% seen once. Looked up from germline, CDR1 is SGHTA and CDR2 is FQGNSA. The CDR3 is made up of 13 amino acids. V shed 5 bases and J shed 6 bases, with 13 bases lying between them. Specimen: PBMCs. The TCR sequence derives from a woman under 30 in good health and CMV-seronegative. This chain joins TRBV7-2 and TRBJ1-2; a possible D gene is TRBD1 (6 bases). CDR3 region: CASSPARGHGYTF. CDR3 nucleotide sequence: TGTGCCAGCAGCCCCGCCAGGGGCCATGGCTACACCTTC. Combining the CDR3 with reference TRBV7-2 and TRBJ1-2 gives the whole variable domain GAGVSQSPSNKVTEKGKDVELRCDPISGHTALYWYRQSLGQGLEFLIYFQGNSAPDKSGLPSDRFSAERTGGSVSTLTIQRTQQEDSAVYLCASSPARGHGYTFGSGTRLTVV.